The TCR beta chain under discussion was sequenced for a study of blood T cell repertoires in COVID-19. Study-level background: COVID-19 samples, acute and convalescent, were from the United States, Italy and Spain. In each case, the material was cDNA or gDNA derived from T cells, B-cell-depleted T cells, or PBMCs.

Study processing details: Estimation of nucleated cell counts relied on the amplification of reference gene primers. Repertoires were generated with immunoSEQ multiplex PCR, while TCRdb's copy carries only in-frame clones and drops some. That table furnishes V, J and clone size, whereas the DNA furnished D and trimming. Here the sample spans about 120,000 clones, over 75% being singletons. After removal of 3 bases from V and 7 bases from J, the junction contained 11 bases not matched to a gene. The CDR3 extends over 16 amino acids. CDR1 and CDR2 from the germline V gene are SGDLS and YYNGEE. The chain is built from TRBV9 and TRBJ2-2; 8 bases fit TRBD1. This receptor was taken from a human donor with active COVID-19. The donor label of this sample is uncertain. Material: peripheral blood. The CDR3 coding sequence is TGTGCCAGCAGCGCAGACAGGGGTTCTTCCGGCGGGGAGCTGTTTTTT. This encodes CASSADRGSSGGELFF.